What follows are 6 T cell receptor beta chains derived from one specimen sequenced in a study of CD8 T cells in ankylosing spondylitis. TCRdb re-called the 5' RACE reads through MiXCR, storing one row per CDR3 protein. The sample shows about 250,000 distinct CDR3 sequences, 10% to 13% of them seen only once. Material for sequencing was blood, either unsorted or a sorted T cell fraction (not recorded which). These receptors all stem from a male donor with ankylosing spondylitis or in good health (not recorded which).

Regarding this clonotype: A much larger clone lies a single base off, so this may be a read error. The CDR3 here is CASSLSRVPPVDVYTF. In DNA, the CDR3 is TGCGCCAGCAGCCTTTCGAGGGTACCCCCGGTGGATGTCTACACCTTC. The rearrangement joins TRBV5-1 to TRBJ1-2; D uncertain. The CDR3 is 16 amino acids. Trimming stripped 4 bases from V and 10 bases from J, with 26 bases between. Per the germline V gene, CDR1 is SGHRS and CDR2 is YFSETQ.

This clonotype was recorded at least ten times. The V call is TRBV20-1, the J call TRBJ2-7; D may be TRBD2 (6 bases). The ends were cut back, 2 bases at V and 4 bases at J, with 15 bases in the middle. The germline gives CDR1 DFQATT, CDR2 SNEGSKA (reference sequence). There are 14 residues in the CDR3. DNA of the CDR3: TGCAGTGCTAGACCTGCGGGGAGCATTTACGAGCAGTACTTC. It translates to CSARPAGSIYEQYF.

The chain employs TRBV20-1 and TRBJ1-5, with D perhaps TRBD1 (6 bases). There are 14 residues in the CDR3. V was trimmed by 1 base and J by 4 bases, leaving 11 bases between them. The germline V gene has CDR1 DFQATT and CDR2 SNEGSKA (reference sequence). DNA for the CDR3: TGCAGTGCTAGAGTTTCAGGGGTGAATCAGCCCCAGCATTTT. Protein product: CSARVSGVNQPQHF.

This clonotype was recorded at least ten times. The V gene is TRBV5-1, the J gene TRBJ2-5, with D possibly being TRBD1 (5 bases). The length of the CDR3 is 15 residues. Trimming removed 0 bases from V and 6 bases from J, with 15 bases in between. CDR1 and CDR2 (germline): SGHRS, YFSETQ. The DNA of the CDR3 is TGCGCCAGCAGCTTGGGAGGACAATCGATGAAGACCCAGTACTTC. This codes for CASSLGGQSMKTQYF.

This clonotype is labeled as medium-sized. In nucleotides, the CDR3 is TGCAGTGCTACCCCACTAGCGGGAGGGTACAATGAGCAGTTCTTC. Translated: CSATPLAGGYNEQFF. The chain carries TRBV20-1 and TRBJ2-1; 13 bases are a match to TRBD2. Germline V gene sequence: CDR1 DFQATT, CDR2 SNEGSKA (reference sequence). Trimming cost V 4 bases and J 4 bases; bases outside gene matches: 4. The CDR3 spans 15 residues.

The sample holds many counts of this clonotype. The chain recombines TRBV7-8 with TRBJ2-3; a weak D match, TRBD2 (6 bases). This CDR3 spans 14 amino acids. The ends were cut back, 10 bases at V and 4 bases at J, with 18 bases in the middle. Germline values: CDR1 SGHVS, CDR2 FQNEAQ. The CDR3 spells CATRRGGVADTQYF. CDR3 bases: TGTGCCACCCGAAGAGGAGGGGTGGCAGATACGCAGTATTTT.